This TCR beta chain was sequenced during a study of blood T cell repertoires in COVID-19. V was pared by 0 bases and J by 7 bases, with 11 bases between. This CDR3 comprises 13 residues. CDR1 is SGHTS, CDR2 YDEGEE, per germline. The repertoire was sequenced with immunoSEQ multiplex PCR; TCRdb's copy has only in-frame clones and lacks some. The table includes just over 300,000 clones, 65% to 90% detected once. The sample consisted of PBMCs or T cells enriched from blood (not recorded which). The chain couples TRBV5-8 to TRBJ2-7; TRBD1 might be the D (5 bases). The receptor was derived from a man aged 30 to 39 who had recovered from COVID-19. DNA of the CDR3: TGTGCCAGCAGCTTGGATGCAGGGCGAGAGCAGTACTTC. This codes for CASSLDAGREQYF.